This T cell receptor (beta chain) was profiled in a study of T cells in Graves' hyperthyroidism and ophthalmopathy. From RNA transcripts, TCR beta CDR3 regions were amplified. Researchers ran a first-round RT-PCR on the TCR CDR3 using the HTBI primer set. TCRdb ran MiXCR on the multiplex PCR reads and lists one entry per CDR3 protein. The data show around 33,000 distinct CDR3 sequences, just under 50% seen once. V was clipped by 3 bases and J by 5 bases; unmatched bases: 4. This CDR3 region has 14 residues. Germline lookup yields CDR1 SGHTA and CDR2 FQGNSA. Regarding the study as a whole: It was a median approximately 6.9 months before onset that the model predicted ophthalmopathy.

Concerning this clonotype: The antigen remains undetermined.

The sample consisted of blood. The source is a woman in her forties or fifties with Graves' hyperthyroidism that later progressed to Graves' ophthalmopathy. The chain recombines TRBV7-2 with TRBJ2-5; TRBD2 agrees at 9 bases. CDR3: CASSFAGGPETQYF. The CDR3 bases are TGTGCCAGCAGCTTCGCGGGAGGGCCGGAGACCCAGTACTTC.